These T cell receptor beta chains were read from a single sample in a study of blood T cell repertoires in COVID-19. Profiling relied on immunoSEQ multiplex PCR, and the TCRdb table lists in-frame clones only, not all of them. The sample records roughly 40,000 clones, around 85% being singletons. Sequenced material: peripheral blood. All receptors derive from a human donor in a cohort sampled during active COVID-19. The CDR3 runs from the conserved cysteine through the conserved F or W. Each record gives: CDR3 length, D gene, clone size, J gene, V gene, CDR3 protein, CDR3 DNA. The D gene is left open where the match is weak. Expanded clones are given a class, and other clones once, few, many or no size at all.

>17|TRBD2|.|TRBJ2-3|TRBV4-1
CASSQAGLAGLADTQYF
TGCGCCAGCAGCCAAGCCGGACTAGCGGGGCTGGCAGATACGCAGTATTTT
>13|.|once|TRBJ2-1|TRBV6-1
CASSESGGGRQFF
TGTGCCAGCAGTGAATCGGGGGGCGGAAGGCAGTTCTTC
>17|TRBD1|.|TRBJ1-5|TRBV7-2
CASSLTGGPYSNQPQHF
TGTGCCAGCAGCTTAACAGGGGGCCCCTATAGCAATCAGCCCCAGCATTTT
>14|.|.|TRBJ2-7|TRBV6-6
CASSSRTPAYEQYF
TGTGCCAGCAGTTCTAGGACACCTGCCTACGAGCAGTACTTC
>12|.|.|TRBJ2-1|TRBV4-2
CASSLRSNEQFF
TGTGCCAGCAGCCTCCGGAGTAATGAGCAGTTCTTC
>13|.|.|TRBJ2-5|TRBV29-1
CSVNRGGSETQYF
TGCAGCGTTAACCGGGGAGGATCAGAGACCCAGTACTTC
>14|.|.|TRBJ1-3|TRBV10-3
CAISERGNENTIYF
TGTGCCATCAGTGAGCGGGGGAACGAAAATACCATATATTTT
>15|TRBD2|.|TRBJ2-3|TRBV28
CASSGGGAGTDTQYF
TGTGCCAGCAGTGGCGGGGGGGCCGGCACAGATACGCAGTATTTT
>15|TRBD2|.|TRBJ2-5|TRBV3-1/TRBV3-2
CASSPLGLATETQYF
TGTGCCAGCAGCCCCCTGGGACTAGCTACGGAGACCCAGTACTTC
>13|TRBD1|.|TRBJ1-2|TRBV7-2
CASSPGQGVGYTF
TGTGCCAGCAGCCCTGGACAGGGGGTAGGCTACACCTTC
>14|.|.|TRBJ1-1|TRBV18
CASSPGGRNAEAFF
TGTGCCAGCTCACCGGGGGGTAGGAACGCTGAAGCTTTCTTT
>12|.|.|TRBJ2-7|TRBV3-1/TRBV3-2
CASSRVSYEQYF
TGTGCCAGCAGTCGCGTGTCCTACGAGCAGTACTTC
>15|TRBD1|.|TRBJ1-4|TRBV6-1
CASSEAQGQGEKLFF
TGTGCCAGCAGTGAAGCACAGGGGCAGGGGGAAAAACTGTTTTTT
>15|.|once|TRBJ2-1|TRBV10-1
CASRRRDSSYNEQFF
TGCGCCAGCAGGAGGCGGGACAGCTCCTACAATGAGCAGTTCTTC
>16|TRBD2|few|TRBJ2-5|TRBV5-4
CASSFPSGGALETQYF
TGTGCCAGCAGCTTCCCTAGCGGGGGGGCTTTAGAGACCCAGTACTTC
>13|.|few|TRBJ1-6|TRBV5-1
CASSARQYSPLHF
TGCGCCAGCAGCGCCCGACAGTATTCACCCCTCCACTTT
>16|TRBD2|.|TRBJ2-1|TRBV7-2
CASSERGLAGAGEQFF
TGTGCCAGCAGCGAGAGAGGACTAGCGGGGGCAGGAGAGCAGTTCTTC
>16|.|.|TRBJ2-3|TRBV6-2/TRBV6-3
CASSSGRLTSTDTQYF
TGTGCCAGCAGTAGCGGACGCTTAACTAGCACAGATACGCAGTATTTT
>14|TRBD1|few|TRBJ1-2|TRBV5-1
CASSPGQGKGGYTF
TGCGCCAGCAGCCCGGGACAGGGAAAAGGTGGCTACACCTTC
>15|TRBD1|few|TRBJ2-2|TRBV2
CASSEIGGQGGELFF
TGTGCCAGCAGTGAAATTGGGGGACAGGGCGGGGAGCTGTTTTTT
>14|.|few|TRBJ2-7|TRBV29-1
CSVEDGQETYEQYF
TGCAGCGTTGAGGATGGTCAGGAAACCTACGAGCAGTACTTC
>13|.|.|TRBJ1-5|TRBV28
CASSLGGIESQHF
TGTGCCAGCAGTTTGGGGGGGATTGAGTCCCAGCATTTT
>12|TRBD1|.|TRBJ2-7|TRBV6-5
CASRGQGLEQYF
TGTGCCAGCAGGGGACAGGGTCTCGAGCAGTACTTC
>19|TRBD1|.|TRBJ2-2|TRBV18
CASTARDRGRPWNTGELFF
TGTGCCAGCACAGCCCGGGACAGGGGACGGCCATGGAACACCGGGGAGCTGTTTTTT
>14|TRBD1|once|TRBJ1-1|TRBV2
CASRTTGGRGEAFF
TGTGCCAGCAGAACTACAGGGGGAAGGGGTGAAGCTTTCTTT
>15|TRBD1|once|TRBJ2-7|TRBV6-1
CASSEGGTVSYEQYF
TGTGCCAGCAGTGAAGGGGGGACAGTTAGCTACGAGCAGTACTTC
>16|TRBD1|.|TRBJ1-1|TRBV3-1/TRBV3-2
CASSLRPGTGYTEAFF
TGTGCCAGCAGCCTTCGACCCGGGACAGGGTATACTGAAGCTTTCTTT
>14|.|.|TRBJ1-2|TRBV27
CASSLNIESYGYTF
TGTGCCAGCAGTTTAAACATCGAATCCTATGGCTACACCTTC
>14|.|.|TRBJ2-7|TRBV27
CASSRSGKEYEQYF
TGTGCCAGCAGCCGTAGCGGAAAAGAGTACGAGCAGTACTTC
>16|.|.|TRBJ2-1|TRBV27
CASTRSGGSSYNEQFF
TGTGCCAGCACAAGGTCAGGGGGGAGCTCCTACAATGAGCAGTTCTTC
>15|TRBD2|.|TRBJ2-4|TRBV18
CASSPSGGAKNIQYF
TGTGCCAGCTCACCAAGCGGGGGGGCCAAAAACATTCAGTACTTC
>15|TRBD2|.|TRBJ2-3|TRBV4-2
CASSHGAGGPPSQYF
TGTGCCAGCAGCCACGGGGCGGGGGGGCCCCCTTCGCAGTATTTT
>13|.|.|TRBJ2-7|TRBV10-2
CATGEGITYEQYF
TGCGCCACGGGAGAAGGGATCACCTACGAGCAGTACTTC
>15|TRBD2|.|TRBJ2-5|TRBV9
CASSPTGTTKETQYF
TGTGCCAGCAGCCCCACCGGGACTACCAAAGAGACCCAGTACTTC
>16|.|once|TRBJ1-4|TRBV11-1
CASSLGQSATNEKLFF
TGTGCCAGCAGCCTAGGACAGTCTGCAACTAATGAAAAACTGTTTTTT
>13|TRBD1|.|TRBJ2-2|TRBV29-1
CSARTGPTGELFF
TGCAGCGCTCGGACAGGGCCCACCGGGGAGCTGTTTTTT
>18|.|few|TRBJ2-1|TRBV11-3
CASSPLGGGGHSYNEQFF
TGTGCCAGCAGCCCCCTGGGGGGCGGGGGACACTCCTACAATGAGCAGTTCTTC
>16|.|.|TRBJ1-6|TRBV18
CASSPPGGAENSPLHF
TGTGCCAGCTCACCACCCGGCGGAGCTGAGAATTCACCCCTCCACTTT
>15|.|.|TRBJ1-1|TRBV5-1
CASSSGTHQNTEAFF
TGCGCCAGCAGCTCCGGGACACACCAGAACACTGAAGCTTTCTTT
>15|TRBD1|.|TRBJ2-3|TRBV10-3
CAITVDRGQADTQYF
TGTGCCATCACTGTTGACAGGGGGCAAGCAGATACGCAGTATTTT
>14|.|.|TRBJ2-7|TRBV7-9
CASSARDTSYEQYF
TGTGCCAGCAGCGCCCGGGACACCTCTTACGAGCAGTACTTC
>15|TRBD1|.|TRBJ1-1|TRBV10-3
CAISSKTGGYTEAFF
TGTGCCATCAGTTCTAAAACAGGGGGCTACACTGAAGCTTTCTTT
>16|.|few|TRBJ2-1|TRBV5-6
CASSLEGAASYNEQFF
TGTGCCAGCAGCTTGGAAGGGGCTGCCTCCTACAATGAGCAGTTCTTC
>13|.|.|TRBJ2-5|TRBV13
CASSLSGSGTQYF
TGTGCCAGCAGCTTAAGCGGCTCGGGGACCCAGTACTTC